The T cell receptor beta chain under discussion was sequenced for a study of identical twins (dated by TCRdb to the mid-2010s). Turning to the overall study: To test whether fetal clonotypes persist, the study used deep sequencing on TCR alpha and beta repertoires from monozygotic twins, unrelated adults of various ages, and cord blood. To rule out contamination, replicate twin experiments were performed at different times with different library preparation protocols. The paper as a whole reports these results and caveats: Zero-insertion analyses could be partly confounded by invariant T cells such as MAIT and iNKT, though diverse VJ usage argued against such confounding for most clonotypes. Fewer insertions were carried by abundant cord blood beta clonotypes, a similar but weaker trend appeared in young adult naive repertoires, and no such trend appeared in memory repertoires. In beta out-of-frame sequences, excess twin sharing was weaker, because having fewer shared sequences lowered the signal-to-noise ratio. Compared with coincidental sharing between unrelated individuals, an excess of low generation-probability sequences was observed among out-of-frame TCR alpha sequences shared between twins. In monozygotic twins, recombination models systematically underestimated out-of-frame TCR alpha sharing, but the models matched the sharing seen between unrelated individuals. Because the same donors could not be followed over many years, conclusions were based on cross-sectional statistical analysis.

A word on this clonotype: Its antigen has not been determined. The input lacks base qualities; no much larger clone sits a single base away.

The library relied on 5' RACE. The sequencing machine was an Illumina HiSeq 2000. Template switching added a universal primer binding site, and the final cDNA carried a unique molecular identifier that allowed TCR cDNA molecules to be counted accurately. Specific primers in the conserved constant-segment region were used to synthesize first-strand cDNA for TCR alpha and beta chains. To control for contamination, each cDNA library was double barcoded with a SMART-Mk sample barcode plus Illumina barcodes. Two successive PCR steps introduced TruSeq adapter sequences along with Illumina sample barcodes. Sequencing of the TCR alpha and beta cDNA libraries was done on the Illumina HiSeq platform using custom primers. As for the original processing: MiGEC processed the raw reads to extract unique molecular identifiers, while MiXCR was used to determine the CDR3 positions. For each individual, recombination models were inferred using an EM algorithm with the repgenHMM and IGoR tools. Shared clonotypes were analyzed with the tcR package in R, and sharing was normalized by the product of cloneset sizes. To study raw recombination free of thymic and clonal selection effects, out-of-frame nonproductive sequences were analyzed. Using fastp at Q25 and MiXCR, TCRdb reprocessed the public reads and kept productive beta chains. Rows with a matching CDR3 protein are joined into one entry that keeps the most common DNA and genes. TCRdb, not the authors, supplied the V and J calls. This sample comprises about 570,000 distinct CDR3 sequences, 9.6% of them detected only once. Approximately 3.2% of the sample rests with the top ten.

All donors were healthy Caucasians. The twin cohort consisted of three pairs of female monozygotic twins, all aged 18 to 29 years. The RNA used for TCR libraries was isolated from peripheral blood mononuclear cells. These data are also associated with another study on yellow fever vaccine responses in identical twins. The second study's paper adds: According to the authors, in identical twins the way T cells responded to vaccination appeared partly convergent and partly personalized. The study precisely tracked vaccine-responding T cell clones in identical twins.

The sequence was obtained from a woman aged 18-35 years in good health. The material sequenced was PBMCs.

The DNA sequence is given as TGTGCCAGCAGCAAGCTAGCAAACGAGCAGTACTTC. Its protein reads: CASSKLANEQYF. The chain uses TRBV25-1 and TRBJ2-7; perhaps TRBD2 is the D gene, with 5 bases matching. As encoded in the germline V gene, CDR1 is MGHDK while CDR2 is SYGVNS. The CDR3 contains 12 residues, cysteine and phenylalanine counted. Only the CDR3 DNA is retained, 36 bases long and in frame from the first base. V drops 6 bases and J drops 5 bases, leaving 11 bases in between.